Only a few counts were recorded for the clone carrying this T cell receptor (beta chain). Its matching antigen is unknown. This record belongs to a study of T cells in Graves' hyperthyroidism and ophthalmopathy. General study results and limits: Researchers found most expanded thyroid clonotypes above 0.001 in blood as well. The model forecast ophthalmopathy, anticipating it by a median roughly 6 months before onset.

Subjects aged 18 to 65 presented with newly diagnosed hyperthyroidism of less than 2 months' duration. PBMCs were obtained from about 9.9 ml fresh peripheral blood. Germline assignment: CDR1 LNHDA and CDR2 SQIVND (reference sequence). V was clipped by 2 bases and J by 5 bases; unmatched bases: 13. CDR3 length: 17 residues. TCR beta CDR3 regions were amplified from RNA transcripts. The HTBI primer set drove a first-round RT-PCR of the TCR CDR3. TCRdb called the multiplex PCR reads again in MiXCR, with one record for every CDR3 protein. The sample records around 620,000 distinct CDR3 sequences, roughly 16% being singletons.

Sequenced: blood. This rearrangement joins TRBV19 to TRBJ2-5, with 8 bases aligning to TRBD1. This sequence was found in a woman aged 25 to 45 with Graves' hyperthyroidism. The CDR3 coding sequence is TGTGCCAGTAGTATATCCCGGACAGGGTCGGTTGTTGAGACCCAGTACTTC. Protein sequence: CASSISRTGSVVETQYF.